This T cell receptor beta chain came from a study of tumor-infiltrating lymphocytes in primary liver carcinoma. Overall study: Male and female patients aged 30 to 69 years made up the cohort. The study's findings and limits: Lesser overlap characterized tumor-adjacent and tumor-blood pairs relative to tumor region pairs.

TCR beta cDNA was made from roughly 450 ng total RNA with a constant-region primer. Amplification in three nested multiplex PCR rounds with slightly modified ARM-PCR gave rise to TCR beta libraries. The opening two PCR rounds, ten to eleven cycles each, paired TRBV1-TRBV30 forward primers with a C-beta reverse primer. TCRdb ran MiXCR on the multiplex PCR reads and lists one entry per CDR3 protein. The data hold more than 60,000 distinct CDR3 sequences, with roughly three quarters observed a single time. In germline, CDR1 is MDHEN, CDR2 SYDVKM. V shed 2 bases and J shed 1 base, with 6 bases lying between them. The length of the CDR3 is 14 residues. Ten or more counts support this clonotype. Its target is not known. RNA and DNA were co-extracted from about 20-30 mg of unsorted bulk tissue. Treatment of the patients' primary liver carcinoma consisted of surgical resection. Patients showed chronic HBV infection and an absence of prior treatment.

The receptor's source is a man in his forties or fifties with primary liver carcinoma and hepatitis B virus infection. The material sequenced was liver tumor tissue from sampling region 4. As to subset: tumor region T4, right-lateral pole. The chain uses TRBV28 and TRBJ1-5; D unclear. In DNA, the CDR3 is TGTGCCAGCAGTTTAGAGGACAGCAATCAGCCCCAGCATTTT. This gives the protein CASSLEDSNQPQHF.